This entry is about one T cell receptor beta chain. Its cognate antigen is unknown. These data originate in a study of T cells after yellow fever vaccination. General study findings and limits: A minor fraction of clonotypes spanned both CD4 and CD8 compartments.

A universal primer site and UMIs were added as TCR cDNA was made by 5'RACE template switching. Via MiXCR, TCRdb re-called the 5' RACE reads, giving one row per CDR3 protein. The sample has some 320,000 distinct CDR3 sequences, 8.7% seen once. Germline-derived CDR1 and CDR2 are SGHTA and FQGNSA. The V end lost 4 bases, the J end lost 3 bases, and 14 bases lay between the germline ends. The CDR3 runs 15 residues. This sequence joins TRBV7-2 and TRBJ2-3; D remains unclear. The clonotype was recovered from a man aged 18 to 29 who received the YFV17D yellow fever vaccine. This sample comprised PBMCs, obtained on the day of the first yellow fever vaccination. The CDR3 spells CASSSVGIGTDTQYF. The CDR3 DNA reads TGTGCCAGCAGCTCGGTGGGGATCGGAACAGATACGCAGTATTTT.